One sample yielded the 24 T cell receptor beta chains listed below, sequenced in a study of graft-versus-host responses after intestinal transplantation. Sequencing was performed with immunoSEQ multiplex PCR; in TCRdb, only in-frame clones are kept and a portion is missing. The sample has more than 65,000 clones, approximately 94% seen once. Their recognized antigens are unknown. Sequencing was performed on unstimulated CD8+ T cells sorted from spleen or lymph node cells, taken before intestinal transplant. The receptors were sampled from a human donor who received an intestinal transplant.

The chain uses TRBV15 and TRBJ1-5; D may be TRBD1 (5 bases). V was pared by 7 bases and J by 0 bases, with 10 bases between. The CDR3 is made up of 14 amino acids. CDR1 is LNHNV, CDR2 YYDKDF, per germline (reference sequence). In nucleotides, the CDR3 is TGTGCCACCACGACAGCGTATAGCAATCAGCCCCAGCATTTT. Translating it yields CATTTAYSNQPQHF.

The V call is TRBV6-1, the J call TRBJ1-2; D is perhaps TRBD1 (5 bases). The CDR3 has 15 amino acids. Germline V gives CDR1 MNHNS, CDR2 SASEGT. The V end lost 2 bases, the J end lost 8 bases, and 18 bases lay between the germline ends. The CDR3 loop reads CASSELGFGAGGYTF. DNA for the CDR3: TGTGCCAGCAGTGAATTGGGGTTCGGGGCTGGCGGCTACACCTTC.

This rearrangement joins TRBV18 to TRBJ2-3, with unresolved D. V was pared by 0 bases and J by 3 bases, with 7 bases between. This CDR3 spans 14 amino acids. Per the germline V gene, CDR1 is KGHSH and CDR2 is LQKENI. CDR3 nucleotide sequence: TGTGCCAGCTCACCACCGGTGCGGACAGATACGCAGTATTTT. This encodes CASSPPVRTDTQYF.

The chain employs TRBV9 and TRBJ2-5; no reliable D call. The CDR3 loop spans 16 amino acids. Germline values: CDR1 SGDLS, CDR2 YYNGEE. With 0 bases removed from V and 3 bases from J, the gap between germline ends came to 15 bases. The CDR3 region has the DNA TGTGCCAGCAGCGTAGCTTCCCAGCTACAAGAAGAGACCCAGTACTTC. Protein: CASSVASQLQEETQYF.

The chain recombines TRBV18 with TRBJ2-2, with TRBD2 matching 11 bases. The CDR3 is 18 amino acids. Germline CDR1 KGHSH, CDR2 LQKENI. With 1 base clipped from V and 3 bases from J, the junction kept 7 bases outside the gene matches. The CDR3 coding sequence is TGTGCCAGCTCACCACGTCTAGCGGGAGGAAAACACACCGGGGAGCTGTTTTTT. This encodes CASSPRLAGGKHTGELFF.

The chain combines TRBV19 with TRBJ2-5; D gene ambiguous. The CDR3 extends over 14 amino acids. The germline V gene encodes CDR1 LNHDA and CDR2 SQIVND (reference sequence). Deletions cut 10 bases from V and 5 bases from J, with 20 bases between. Written as DNA, the CDR3 is TGTGCCACGCCAACGGCCCGCGGTTTGGAGACCCAGTACTTC. It yields the protein CATPTARGLETQYF.

The V gene is TRBV28, the J gene TRBJ1-5; D call uncertain. In germline, CDR1 is MDHEN, CDR2 SYDVKM. The length of the CDR3 is 14 residues. Trimming pared 4 bases from V and 5 bases from J, leaving 12 bases between. CDR3: CASSSRRWDQPQHF. CDR3 DNA sequence: TGTGCCAGCAGTTCACGTAGGTGGGATCAGCCCCAGCATTTT.

V is TRBV19 and J is TRBJ1-2; D gene ambiguous. V shed 3 bases and J shed 4 bases, with 3 bases lying between them. This CDR3 is built from 11 residues. The germline gives CDR1 LNHDA, CDR2 SQIVND (reference sequence). CDR3 DNA: TGTGCCAGTAGTATCGGCTATGGCTACACCTTC. It yields the protein CASSIGYGYTF.

V and J are TRBV5-6 and TRBJ2-7; 7 bases fit TRBD2. The V segment lost 1 base and the J segment 5 bases; nucleotides outside the gene matches: 0. CDR1 and CDR2 from the germline V gene are SGHDT and YYEEEE. The CDR3 consists of 12 residues. The CDR3 is CASSLTSDEQYF. The CDR3 DNA sequence: TGTGCCAGCAGCTTGACTAGCGACGAGCAGTACTTC.

The chain combines TRBV5-1 with TRBJ2-5, with D tentatively TRBD1 (5 bases). CDR3 length equals 15 residues. Germline V lookup: CDR1 SGHRS, CDR2 YFSETQ. V gave up 1 base and J gave up 3 bases, with 13 bases separating them. For the CDR3, the DNA is TGCGCCAGCAGCTTGAGGCAGGGAATCGAAGAGACCCAGTACTTC. Amino acids: CASSLRQGIEETQYF.

J is TRBJ2-7 and V is TRBV27, with 9 positions matching TRBD1. Germline V gene data show CDR1 as MNHEY and CDR2 as SMNVEV (reference sequence). The junction had 5 bases not matched to a gene; V was cut back by 8 bases and J by 6 bases. The CDR3 has 12 amino acids. The CDR3 DNA is TGTGCCAGCGCCGGGACAGGGAGCGAGCAGTACTTC. Its translation is CASAGTGSEQYF.

This chain uses TRBV6-1 with TRBJ2-7, with unresolved D. The CDR3 is made up of 15 amino acids. V was clipped by 1 base and J by 0 bases, with 10 bases between them. The germline CDR1 and CDR2 sequences are MNHNS and SASEGT. CDR3 nucleotides: TGTGCCAGCAGTGAAGTAGGGATAGCCTCCTACGAGCAGTACTTC. This translates into CASSEVGIASYEQYF.

As DNA, the CDR3 is TGTGCCAGCAGTGGGGAGACAGGGGGGTCCTACAATGAGCAGTTCTTC. Its translation: CASSGETGGSYNEQFF. The rearrangement links TRBV6-1 to TRBJ2-1; TRBD1 aligns across 9 bases. The CDR3 has 16 residues. Germline CDR1 is MNHNS and CDR2 is SASEGT. Unmatched junction bases numbered 5, after V lost 4 bases and J lost 1 base.

The CDR3 nucleotides are TGTGCCAGCAGCGGACTAGCGGGAGGGGCAGATACGCAGTATTTT. It encodes CASSGLAGGADTQYF. The V call is TRBV7-9, the J call TRBJ2-3, with 15 bases fitting TRBD2. The CDR3 is made up of 15 amino acids. The V and J ends lost 5 bases and 4 bases, in that order; junction bases with no gene match: 1. Per germline, CDR1 SEHNR and CDR2 FQNEAQ (reference sequence).

The V call is TRBV9, the J call TRBJ2-5, with D perhaps matching TRBD1 (6 bases). Germline V gene sequence: CDR1 SGDLS, CDR2 YYNGEE. This CDR3 is built from 14 residues. The V end was cut by 2 bases, the J end by 1 base, with 9 bases between. The CDR3, as DNA: TGTGCCAGCAGCGTGTCAGGGGCCCAAGAGACCCAGTACTTC. Protein sequence: CASSVSGAQETQYF.

The V call is TRBV19, the J call TRBJ1-5, with TRBD1 matching 8 bases. Germline CDR1 reads LNHDA; CDR2 reads SQIVND (reference sequence). V trimming: 3 bases; J trimming: 6 bases; junction bases outside the gene matches: 7. The CDR3 is 15 residues long. CDR3 DNA: TGTGCCAGTAGTATTGGCTTCAGGGGGCCTCAGCCCCAGCATTTT. Amino acids: CASSIGFRGPQPQHF. Filled out from reference TRBV19 and TRBJ1-5, the complete variable domain reads DGGITQSPKYLFRKEGQNVTLSCEQNLNHDAMYWYRQDPGQGLRLIYYSQIVNDFQKGDIAEGYSVSREKKESFPLTVTSAQKNPTAFYLCASSIGFRGPQPQHFGDGTRLSIL.

V gene TRBV6-1 combines with J gene TRBJ2-7; D gene ambiguous. The CDR3 runs to 16 residues. Germline-derived CDR1 and CDR2 are MNHNS and SASEGT. The ends were cut back, 0 bases at V and 2 bases at J, with 14 bases in the middle. The CDR3: CASSEASGGRTYEQYF. The CDR3 region has the DNA TGTGCCAGCAGTGAAGCGAGTGGCGGCAGAACCTACGAGCAGTACTTC.

In the case of this clone: Other DNA sequences from this sample encode an identical CDR3 as well. V usage is TRBV19 and J usage is TRBJ2-7, with D unresolved. Trimming removed 3 bases at V and 3 bases at J, with 3 bases between. Germline V gene data show CDR1 as LNHDA and CDR2 as SQIVND (reference sequence). The length of the CDR3 is 11 residues. The chain's CDR3 is CASSIGYEQYF. The CDR3 DNA sequence: TGTGCCAGTAGTATTGGCTACGAGCAGTACTTC. Variable domain in full (rest from reference TRBV19 and TRBJ2-7): DGGITQSPKYLFRKEGQNVTLSCEQNLNHDAMYWYRQDPGQGLRLIYYSQIVNDFQKGDIAEGYSVSREKKESFPLTVTSAQKNPTAFYLCASSIGYEQYFGPGTRLTVT.

V is TRBV5-4 and J is TRBJ2-3, with unresolved D. V lost 2 bases, J lost 2 bases, and 27 bases lay in between. This CDR3 spans 20 amino acids. CDR1 SGHNT and CDR2 YYREEE come from the germline V gene (reference sequence). The CDR3 loop is CASSLPAFTSRPWITDTQYF. CDR3 in DNA: TGTGCCAGCAGCTTACCAGCCTTCACGAGCAGGCCTTGGATCACAGATACGCAGTATTTT.

V usage is TRBV9 and J usage is TRBJ2-7; TRBD2 matches at 7 bases. The CDR3 extends over 16 amino acids. V shed 2 bases, J shed 2 bases, and the junction held 10 bases outside the gene matches. Germline CDR1 is SGDLS and CDR2 is YYNGEE. CDR3 sequence reads: CASSVGPSGSAYEQYF. CDR3 coding DNA: TGTGCCAGCAGCGTGGGGCCTAGCGGTAGTGCCTACGAGCAGTACTTC.

The rearrangement joins TRBV7-6 to TRBJ2-1, with D unclear. V lost 1 base, J lost 6 bases, and 4 bases lay in between. CDR3 size: 12 residues. From germline, CDR1 is SGHVS and CDR2 FNYEAQ. For the CDR3, the DNA is TGTGCCAGCAGCTTAGTTGGCAATGAGCAGTTCTTC. Its protein is CASSLVGNEQFF.

J is TRBJ2-5 and V is TRBV5-6, with 14 nucleotides matching TRBD2. The end of the DNA aligns better with TRBJ2-7, so the J call may be wrong. Germline CDR1 SGHDT, CDR2 YYEEEE. There are 17 residues in the CDR3. The CDR3 DNA reads TGTGCCAGCAGCTTGGGACTAGCGGGAGGGCCGCGGTACGAGCAGTACTTC. It codes for CASSLGLAGGPRYEQYF.

V is TRBV7-9 and J is TRBJ1-6; 9 bases fit TRBD1. The V and J ends lost 4 bases and 13 bases, in that order; junction bases with no gene match: 11. The V gene's germline CDR1 is SEHNR and CDR2 FQNEAQ (reference sequence). This CDR3 is built from 15 residues. The CDR3 DNA reads TGTGCCAGCAGCTCGGCCCGGGACAGGGCGACGCCCCTCCACTTT. Translation gives CASSSARDRATPLHF.

Points on this clone: The junction shows a germline mismatch at one end, possibly a read error. J is TRBJ1-1 and V is TRBV2; D is unresolved. The CDR3 is 12 amino acids. Germline-derived CDR1 and CDR2 are SNHLY and FYNNEI. The CDR3 DNA reads TGTGCCAGCAATGAATTGAACACTGAAGCTTTCTTT. Translated: CASNELNTEAFF.